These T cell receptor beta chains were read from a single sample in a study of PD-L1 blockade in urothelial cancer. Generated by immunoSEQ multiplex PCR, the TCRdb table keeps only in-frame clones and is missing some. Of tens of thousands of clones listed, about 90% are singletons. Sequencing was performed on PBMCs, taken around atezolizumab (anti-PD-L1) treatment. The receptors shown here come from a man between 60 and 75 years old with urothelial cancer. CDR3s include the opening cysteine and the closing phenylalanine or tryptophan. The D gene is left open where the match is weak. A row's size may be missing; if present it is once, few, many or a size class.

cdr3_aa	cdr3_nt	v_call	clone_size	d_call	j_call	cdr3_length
CASSVGTALYEQYF	TGTGCCAGCAGCGTAGGGACAGCGTTATACGAGCAGTACTTC	TRBV9	-	-	TRBJ2-7	14
CASSIDPGPYEQYF	TGTGCCAGTAGTATTGACCCGGGTCCCTACGAGCAGTACTTC	TRBV19	-	-	TRBJ2-7	14
CASIPRGNTGELFF	TGTGCCAGTATTCCGCGGGGGAACACCGGGGAGCTGTTTTTT	TRBV19	-	-	TRBJ2-2	14
CASSISLTGIGQPQHF	TGTGCCAGTAGTATTTCCCTCACAGGAATAGGACAGCCCCAGCATTTT	TRBV19	-	-	TRBJ1-5	16
CASSGQANTEAFF	TGCGCCAGCAGCGGACAGGCGAACACTGAAGCTTTCTTT	TRBV4-3	-	TRBD1	TRBJ1-1	13
CASSLGTGNNEQFF	TGCGCCAGCAGCTTGGGGACAGGAAACAATGAGCAGTTCTTC	TRBV5-1	-	TRBD1	TRBJ2-1	14
CASIKTSGTESYNEQFF	TGTGCCAGCATCAAAACCTCCGGGACAGAGTCCTACAATGAGCAGTTCTTC	TRBV5-5	-	TRBD1	TRBJ2-1	17
CAWTAGQPYNSPLHF	TGTGCCTGGACCGCCGGACAGCCGTATAATTCACCCCTCCACTTT	TRBV30	few	-	TRBJ1-6	15
CASSPNRGRGYNEQFF	TGTGCCAGCTCACCTAACAGAGGGAGAGGCTACAATGAGCAGTTCTTC	TRBV18	-	-	TRBJ2-1	16
CASSFGLASSSYNEQFF	TGTGCCAGCAGCTTTGGACTAGCCTCGAGCTCCTACAATGAGCAGTTCTTC	TRBV5-4	-	TRBD2	TRBJ2-1	17
CAWSLFNGTGEGF	TGTGCCTGGAGTTTGTTTAACGGGACAGGGGAAGGGTTC	TRBV30	-	TRBD1	TRBJ2-7	13
CASSTPLGGTNIQYF	TGTGCCAGCAGTACTCCCTTAGGGGGCACAAACATTCAGTACTTC	TRBV27	-	TRBD1	TRBJ2-4	15
CASSLGGPYEQYF	TGTGCCAGCAGCTTAGGAGGCCCCTACGAGCAGTACTTC	TRBV7-2	-	-	TRBJ2-7	13
CSVEGLAGGPSSYEQYF	TGCAGCGTTGAAGGACTAGCGGGAGGCCCAAGTTCCTACGAGCAGTACTTC	TRBV29-1	-	TRBD2	TRBJ2-7	17
CASSVTSGGSGYQETQYF	TGTGCCAGCAGTGTGACTAGCGGGGGATCAGGGTACCAAGAGACCCAGTACTTC	TRBV6-1	-	TRBD2	TRBJ2-5	18
CASRKTGQGGQPQHF	TGTGCCAGCAGAAAAACGGGACAGGGAGGTCAGCCCCAGCATTTT	TRBV6-5	-	TRBD1	TRBJ1-5	15
CASSSRSRARAGSNYGYTF	TGTGCCAGCAGCTCCAGGTCCCGCGCCCGTGCAGGCTCGAACTATGGCTACACCTTC	TRBV5-6	-	-	TRBJ1-2	19
CASSQEGPGGLASGANVLTF	TGTGCCAGCAGCCAAGAGGGTCCAGGGGGCCTAGCCTCTGGGGCCAACGTCCTGACTTTC	TRBV4-2	-	TRBD1	TRBJ2-6	20
CATSRSGRAETQYF	TGTGCCACCTCTCGTAGCGGGAGGGCAGAGACCCAGTACTTC	TRBV19	-	TRBD2	TRBJ2-5	14
CASSLAQGAQNTIYF	TGTGCCAGCAGCTTAGCGCAGGGGGCGCAGAACACCATATATTTT	TRBV7-9	few	TRBD1	TRBJ1-3	15
CASTRGTSGEQYF	TGTGCCAGCACCCGGGGGACTAGCGGCGAGCAGTACTTC	TRBV11-1	-	TRBD2	TRBJ2-7	13
CASRQGVEKLFF	TGTGCCAGCAGGCAGGGGGTGGAAAAACTGTTTTTT	TRBV28	-	TRBD1	TRBJ1-4	12
CASSLLDRGGNYEQYF	TGTGCCAGCAGCTTACTAGATCGGGGCGGGAACTACGAGCAGTACTTC	TRBV7-3	-	-	TRBJ2-7	16
CASSLAGTSGGFNEQFF	TGTGCCAGCAGCTTAGCGGGGACTAGCGGGGGCTTCAATGAGCAGTTCTTC	TRBV7-2	-	TRBD2	TRBJ2-1	17
CASSFTGTSGIYSYNEQFF	TGTGCCAGCAGCTTTACCGGGACTAGCGGGATTTACTCCTACAATGAGCAGTTCTTC	TRBV5-5	-	TRBD2	TRBJ2-1	19
CASSAGTGVGGYTF	TGTGCCAGTAGTGCCGGGACAGGGGTTGGAGGCTACACCTTC	TRBV19	-	TRBD1	TRBJ1-2	14
CASSPDRGIEAFF	TGTGCCAGCTCACCGGACAGGGGAATTGAAGCTTTCTTT	TRBV18	-	TRBD1	TRBJ1-1	13
CASSYSREQYF	TGTGCCAGCAGTTATTCTCGGGAGCAGTACTTC	TRBV28	-	-	TRBJ2-7	11
CASSLEGVPGQGDYEQYF	TGTGCCAGCAGCTTAGAGGGGGTTCCGGGACAGGGTGACTACGAGCAGTACTTC	TRBV7-3	-	TRBD1	TRBJ2-7	18
CASSFPGKNIQYF	TGTGCCAGCAGCTTTCCAGGGAAAAACATTCAGTACTTC	TRBV5-5	-	-	TRBJ2-4	13
CATSTEVGSHSLYEQYF	TGTGCCACCAGTACCGAGGTCGGGTCCCACTCTCTCTACGAGCAGTACTTC	TRBV15	-	-	TRBJ2-7	17
CASRQWELETQYF	TGTGCCAGCAGACAGTGGGAGTTGGAGACCCAGTACTTC	TRBV27	-	-	TRBJ2-5	13
CASSLSTSGGNEQFF	TGTGCCAGCAGTTTATCGACTAGCGGAGGGAATGAGCAGTTCTTC	TRBV27	-	TRBD2	TRBJ2-1	15
CASSPGYAGTQYF	TGTGCCAGCAGTCCGGGTTACGCGGGGACCCAGTACTTC	TRBV7-2	-	-	TRBJ2-5	13
CASSGATGAGQPQHF	TGTGCCAGCAGCGGGGCGACAGGGGCGGGTCAGCCCCAGCATTTT	TRBV7-8	-	TRBD1	TRBJ1-5	15
CASNVGARKTQYF	TGTGCCAGCAACGTGGGGGCGAGGAAGACCCAGTACTTC	TRBV5-6	-	-	TRBJ2-5	13